This T cell receptor beta chain stems from a study of cytomegalovirus exposure and HLA in healthy donors. PCR primers comprised 60 Vbeta and 13 Jbeta primers. The table came from immunoSEQ multiplex PCR; TCRdb's copy has only in-frame clones and leaves some out. The table includes 100,000 to 150,000 clones, about 80% detected once. This CDR3 contains 15 residues. The germline V gene has CDR1 LNHDA and CDR2 SQIVND (reference sequence). V lost 3 bases to trimming and J lost 7 bases, with 19 bases between them. The TCR originated in a man aged 30 to 45 in good health and CMV-seropositive. The chain couples TRBV19 to TRBJ2-7; D ambiguous. The sample taken for sequencing was PBMCs. CDR3 loop: CASSIPGSRVGEQYF. The DNA for the CDR3 is TGTGCCAGTAGTATTCCGGGTTCGCGAGTTGGAGAGCAGTACTTC.